What follows are 21 T cell receptor beta chains derived from one specimen sequenced in a study of T cells in localized non-small cell lung cancer (TCRdb year 2020). The library was produced with the immunoSEQ multiplex PCR assay. The table was pulled from immuneACCESS by TCRdb, which kept in-frame rearrangements only. Such tables lose some clones; where checked, under half of the loss comes from unresolved V genes, and the rest has no known cause. The sample table contains about 25,000 clones; only one count was recorded for approximately 86% of them. Roughly 5% of the sample is taken by the ten largest. The material was peripheral blood, obtained before any cancer treatment. Receptors originate from a male donor at least 60 years old with stage II squamous cell lung carcinoma.

V is TRBV9 and J is TRBJ1-2, with no clear D. In germline, CDR1 is SGDLS, CDR2 YYNGEE. The CDR3 has 14 amino acids. V lost 0 bases to trimming and J lost 7 bases, with 13 bases between them. CDR3 protein: CASSVGPLTRGYTF. CDR3 sequence (DNA): TGTGCCAGCAGCGTAGGCCCGCTGACACGTGGCTACACCTTC. Supplemented by reference TRBV9 and TRBJ1-2, the full variable domain reads DSGVTQTPKHLITATGQRVTLRCSPRSGDLSVYWYQQSLDQGLQFLIQYYNGEERAKGNILERFSAQQFPDLHSELNLSSLELGDSALYFCASSVGPLTRGYTFGSGTRLTVV.

V is TRBV5-4 and J is TRBJ2-1; 7 nucleotides agree with TRBD2. Germline CDR1 reads SGHNT; CDR2 reads YYREEE (reference sequence). The CDR3 is 14 residues long. The V segment lost 9 bases and the J segment 1 base; nucleotides outside the gene matches: 7. The CDR3 sequence: CAISGRGSYNEQFF. The CDR3 coding sequence is TGTGCCATTAGCGGGCGCGGTTCCTACAATGAGCAGTTCTTC.

V and J are TRBV7-9 and TRBJ2-1, with D possibly matching TRBD1 (6 bases). CDR1 and CDR2 (germline): SEHNR, FQNEAQ (reference sequence). There are 15 residues in the CDR3. Trimming took 4 bases from V and 3 from J, leaving 13 bases between them. The DNA of the CDR3 is TGTGCCAGCAGCTCCCGGACAGCTATCTACAATGAGCAGTTCTTC. Its translation is CASSSRTAIYNEQFF.

V is TRBV6-5 and J is TRBJ2-2; D not resolved. The V end was cut by 2 bases, the J end by 2 bases, with 6 bases between. The germline V gene has CDR1 MNHEY and CDR2 SVGAGI. CDR3 length: 14 amino acids. This chain's CDR3 is CASSYHRNTGELFF. The CDR3 nucleotides read TGTGCCAGCAGTTACCACAGAAACACCGGGGAGCTGTTTTTT.

The chain carries TRBV19 and TRBJ1-6; D ambiguous. Germline CDR1 and CDR2: LNHDA and SQIVND (reference sequence). The CDR3 covers 15 residues. V was clipped by 9 bases and J by 0 bases, with 12 bases between them. CDR3 nucleotides: TGTGCCAGCGGCCGGAGCCGCTCCTATAATTCACCCCTCCACTTT. It yields the protein CASGRSRSYNSPLHF.

The J gene is TRBJ2-1, the V gene TRBV4-3; D is possibly TRBD1 (6 bases). V lost 2 bases, J lost 4 bases, and 12 bases lay in between. CDR1 and CDR2 from the germline V gene are LGHNA and YSLEER. CDR3 length equals 15 residues. CDR3 in DNA: TGCGCCAGCAGCCAACTGGGGGCTGATTACAATGAGCAGTTCTTC. Translated: CASSQLGADYNEQFF.

V gene TRBV10-3 combines with J gene TRBJ2-7, with 7 bases that match TRBD2. Germline loops: CDR1 ENHRY, CDR2 SYGVKD. Trimming at V came to 6 bases and at J to 7 bases, leaving 6 bases not matched to a gene. This CDR3 region has 12 residues. The CDR3 DNA reads as TGTGCCATCAGGGGAACGGGGGGTGAGCAGTACTTC. Translation gives CAIRGTGGEQYF.

The chain couples TRBV27 to TRBJ2-7, with 11 nucleotides matching TRBD2. The CDR3 is 16 amino acids. The J segment lost 1 base and the V segment lost 6 bases, leaving 8 bases of the junction unmatched. Germline assignment: CDR1 MNHEY and CDR2 SMNVEV (reference sequence). This chain's CDR3 is CASRVLAGGRSYEQYF. The CDR3 DNA reads TGTGCCAGCAGGGTTCTAGCGGGGGGTCGGTCCTACGAGCAGTACTTC.

Here the CDR3 DNA reads TGTGCCAGCAGCTTAGAAGGGGGGAGGCAGCCCCAGCATTTT. Protein: CASSLEGGRQPQHF. The chain links TRBV7-2 to TRBJ1-5; TRBD1 might be the D (6 bases). Deletions cut 1 base from V and 7 bases from J, with 11 bases between. The germline gives CDR1 SGHTA, CDR2 FQGNSA. The CDR3 is 14 amino acids.

This clone was seen just once. The chain joins TRBV29-1 to TRBJ2-3, with no clear D. From germline, CDR1 is SQVTM and CDR2 ANQGSEA. V was trimmed by 8 bases and J by 2 bases, leaving 11 bases between them. The CDR3 spans 12 residues. The CDR3 region is CSFNTFTDTQYF. The DNA for the CDR3 is TGCAGCTTTAATACCTTCACAGATACGCAGTATTTT.

This chain links TRBV27 with TRBJ2-2, with 7 bases matching TRBD1. Trimming cost V 6 bases and J 3 bases; bases outside gene matches: 1. Germline-derived CDR1 and CDR2 are MNHEY and SMNVEV (reference sequence). The CDR3 extends over 13 amino acids. CDR3 sequence (DNA): TGTGCCAGCAGGAGGGGGCACACCGGGGAGCTGTTTTTT. Its protein product is CASRRGHTGELFF.

The chain combines TRBV4-2 with TRBJ1-1; TRBD1 might be the D (6 bases). Trimming left V 5 bases short and J 1 base short, with 11 bases between. Germline V lookup: CDR1 LGHNA, CDR2 YNFKEQ. The CDR3 spans 14 residues. The CDR3 loop is CASSSKGGNTEAFF. CDR3 sequence (DNA): TGTGCCAGCAGCTCAAAAGGGGGGAACACTGAAGCTTTCTTT.

A note on this clone: One junction end disagrees with the germline gene, perhaps due to a read error. The CDR3 sequence is CASSFRAPRSYKQYF. The DNA of the CDR3 is TGTGCCAGCAGTTTCCGAGCGCCTCGCTCCTACAAGCAGTACTTC. The chain joins TRBV28 to TRBJ2-7; D is undetermined. The CDR3 has 15 amino acids. Germline loops: CDR1 MDHEN, CDR2 SYDVKM.

The rearrangement joins TRBV6-1 to TRBJ2-7; a weak D match, TRBD1 (7 bases). Germline V gene data show CDR1 as MNHNS and CDR2 as SASEGT. This CDR3 contains 15 residues. V was trimmed by 5 bases and J by 0 bases, leaving 14 bases between them. The CDR3 reads CASSSRGVSSYEQYF. The DNA of the CDR3 is TGTGCCAGCAGTTCCAGGGGGGTTTCCTCCTACGAGCAGTACTTC.

V gene TRBV5-1 combines with J gene TRBJ1-6; 10 bases agree with TRBD1. This CDR3 is built from 14 residues. The trim removed 9 bases at V and 10 bases at J, leaving 10 bases unmatched. The germline CDR1 and CDR2 sequences are SGHRS and YFSETQ. The CDR3 nucleotides are TGCGCCACCCGAGTTGGACAGGGGGTATCACCCCTCCACTTT. Translating gives CATRVGQGVSPLHF.

The V gene is TRBV30, the J gene TRBJ2-5; D unclear. The germline V gene has CDR1 GTSNPN and CDR2 SVGIG (reference sequence). The CDR3 is 13 residues long. V was clipped by 1 base and J by 7 bases, with 13 bases between them. The CDR3: CAWSGPIVGTQYF. The CDR3 DNA reads TGTGCCTGGAGTGGCCCCATAGTTGGGACCCAGTACTTC.

The chain is built from TRBV11-2 and TRBJ2-3, with D uncertain. There are 12 residues in the CDR3. Germline lookup yields CDR1 SGHAT and CDR2 FQNNGV. V gave up 7 bases and J gave up 0 bases, with 5 bases separating them. DNA of the CDR3: TGTGCCAGCACCCCTAGCACAGATACGCAGTATTTT. It is translated as CASTPSTDTQYF.

The CDR3 here is CASRGLRTDTQYF. The CDR3 DNA reads as TGTGCCAGTAGGGGACTCCGCACAGATACGCAGTATTTT. J is TRBJ2-3 and V is TRBV19; D is possibly TRBD2 (6 bases). Germline V gives CDR1 LNHDA, CDR2 SQIVND (reference sequence). The CDR3 totals 13 residues. The germline V and J ends were trimmed by 6 bases and 1 base, with 8 bases remaining between them.

This rearrangement joins TRBV7-6 to TRBJ1-4, with 7 bases identical to TRBD1. V gave up 6 bases and J gave up 5 bases; unmatched junction bases: 6. This CDR3 contains 14 residues. The germline V gene has CDR1 SGHVS and CDR2 FNYEAQ. As DNA, the CDR3 is TGTGCCAGCAGGTCCGGGACAGCAAATGAAAAACTGTTTTTT. It translates to CASRSGTANEKLFF.

Remarks on this clone: Mismatch with germline at one junction end may stem from a read error. The chain recombines TRBV4-2 with TRBJ1-5; D may be TRBD1 (5 bases). Germline CDR1 reads LGHNA; CDR2 reads YNFKEQ. The CDR3 covers 13 residues. The CDR3 loop reads CASSQGTDQPQHF. CDR3 DNA: TGTGCCAGCAGTCAAGGGACTGATCAGCCCCAGCATTTT.

J is TRBJ2-1 and V is TRBV4-3; D gene uncertain. V was shortened by 0 bases and J by 7 bases, with 13 bases between the two germline ends. CDR3 size: 15 residues. Germline V gene sequence: CDR1 LGHNA, CDR2 YSLEER. CDR3: CASSQEQRSWNEQFF. In nucleotides, the CDR3 is TGCGCCAGCAGCCAAGAACAGCGTTCATGGAATGAGCAGTTCTTC.